In this sample, the clone carrying this TCR beta chain is medium-sized. What it binds is not known. V lost 5 bases, J lost 5 bases, and 10 bases lay in between. CDR1 is SNHLY and CDR2 is FYNNEI in the germline V gene. CDR3 length: 13 amino acids. The sample belongs to a study of prognosis after radiotherapy for stage I lung cancer. Across the study: Medically, all non-small cell lung cancer patients were deemed inoperable. Study outcomes and limitations: Reduced unique TCR clone counts were recorded after stereotactic body radiation therapy, with a median of around 10,000 versus 6,900. Tumor-specific reactivity of the expanded TCR clones remained undetermined.

TCR beta CDR3 was amplified from genomic DNA by two-round multiplex PCR. Amplification during the initial PCR round employed primers specific to each TRBV and TRBJ gene. TCRdb fed the multiplex PCR reads into MiXCR, producing one record per CDR3 protein. This table has around 15,000 distinct CDR3 sequences, under 55% appearing once. The chain joins TRBV2 to TRBJ1-5, with D perhaps matching TRBD1 (6 bases). The receptor was derived from a donor over 45 with non-small cell lung cancer. Sample: PBMCs, taken before or after stereotactic body radiation therapy (not recorded which). The CDR3: CASSLAGDQPQHF. DNA of the CDR3: TGTGCCAGCAGTTTGGCAGGGGATCAGCCCCAGCATTTT.